One sample yielded the 9 T cell receptor beta chains listed below, sequenced in a study of shared clonotypes between healthy human individuals. Sequenced by immunoSEQ multiplex PCR; TCRdb stores in-frame clones only, minus some. The sample shows around 700,000 clones, 60% to 75% of them seen only once. Sequenced sample: memory CD4+ T cells sorted from blood. Described subset: CD45RA-negative fraction. The receptors stem from a woman in her twenties or thirties in good health.

V gene TRBV7-2 combines with J gene TRBJ2-1; no clear D. The germline CDR1 and CDR2 sequences are SGHTA and FQGNSA. CDR3 length equals 13 residues. Trimming pared 5 bases from V and 5 bases from J, leaving 10 bases between. The CDR3 DNA follows: TGTGCCAGCAGCAAAAATCGGGACAATGAGCAGTTCTTC. Its translation: CASSKNRDNEQFF.

The table lists this clone with a count of one. V usage is TRBV6-1 and J usage is TRBJ1-1, with D unresolved. This CDR3 has 16 residues. Germline V gives CDR1 MNHNS, CDR2 SASEGT. Deletions cut 4 bases from V and 3 bases from J, with 18 bases between. Written as DNA, the CDR3 is TGTGCCAGCAGTGTTATGTCTTGGAGCCCGGACACTGAAGCTTTCTTT. Amino acid sequence: CASSVMSWSPDTEAFF.

The chain employs TRBV13 and TRBJ1-2; D gene unclear. V was cut by 3 bases and J by 5 bases, with 16 bases left in between. The CDR3 totals 15 residues. Per the germline V gene, CDR1 is PRHDT and CDR2 is FYEKMQ (reference sequence). CDR3 in amino acids: CASSFTRQELYGYTF. In nucleotides, the CDR3 is TGTGCCAGCAGCTTTACCAGGCAAGAACTGTATGGCTACACCTTC.

The table lists this clone with a few counts. This sequence joins TRBV19 and TRBJ2-2; D gene unclear. Between the trimmed V and J ends, which lost 4 bases and 4 bases, there was a span of 13 bases. CDR1 is LNHDA and CDR2 is SQIVND in the germline V gene (reference sequence). The CDR3 runs to 15 residues. The CDR3 here is CASSTTNTGTGELFF. The CDR3 nucleotides are TGTGCCAGTAGTACCACTAACACGGGCACCGGGGAGCTGTTTTTT.

This rearrangement joins TRBV19 to TRBJ1-2; 9 nucleotides match TRBD1. This CDR3 is built from 14 residues. The germline V gene has CDR1 LNHDA and CDR2 SQIVND (reference sequence). V was clipped by 5 bases and J by 8 bases; unmatched bases: 9. This CDR3 reads CASSSGTGSFGYTF. For the CDR3, the DNA is TGTGCCAGTAGTTCCGGGACAGGGTCTTTCGGCTACACCTTC. The whole variable domain, remainder taken from reference TRBV19 and TRBJ1-2, is DGGITQSPKYLFRKEGQNVTLSCEQNLNHDAMYWYRQDPGQGLRLIYYSQIVNDFQKGDIAEGYSVSREKKESFPLTVTSAQKNPTAFYLCASSSGTGSFGYTFGSGTRLTVV.

Remarks on this clone: In the same sample, other DNA sequences code for this CDR3. This chain joins TRBV20-1 and TRBJ2-1; D remains unclear. Trimming removed 7 bases from V and 1 base from J, with 5 bases in between. The CDR3 sequence is 11 residues long. Germline V gene lookup returns CDR1 DFQATT and CDR2 SNEGSKA (reference sequence). CDR3 DNA sequence: TGCAGTGTAGCATCCTACAATGAGCAGTTCTTC. Protein product: CSVASYNEQFF.

The chain employs TRBV19 and TRBJ1-2, with D hard to call. This CDR3 region has 13 residues. Germline CDR1 is LNHDA and CDR2 is SQIVND (reference sequence). The V end lost 7 bases, the J end lost 6 bases, and 15 bases lay between the germline ends. The CDR3 nucleotides read TGTGCCAGTACAGGCAGCTTAAGCCATGGCTACACCTTC. Translated: CASTGSLSHGYTF.

This clone was seen a single time. The sample contains more than one DNA sequence encoding this CDR3. The CDR3 spells CASSLGGGSTDTQYF. DNA of the CDR3: TGCGCCAGCAGCTTGGGAGGGGGGAGCACAGATACGCAGTATTTT. The chain employs TRBV5-1 and TRBJ2-3; either TRBD1 or TRBD2 may fit D (6 bases each). The CDR3 contains 15 residues. V lost 0 bases and J lost 0, with 8 bases in between. CDR1 and CDR2 from the germline V gene are SGHRS and YFSETQ.

Of note for this clone: The junction and the germline gene differ at one end; a read error may be behind it. In the same sample, other DNA sequences code for this CDR3. The chain has TRBV5-1 and TRBJ1-2; weak D call: TRBD1 (6 bases). The CDR3 is 14 residues long. Germline V gives CDR1 SGHRS, CDR2 YFSETQ. The CDR3 sequence is CASEPGHGYGGYTF. DNA of the CDR3: TGTGCCAGCGAGCCGGGACACGGCTACGGTGGCTACACCTTC.